One sample yielded the 32 T cell receptor beta chains listed below, sequenced in a study of blood T cell repertoires in COVID-19 (dated by TCRdb to about 2020). Libraries were made using the immunoSEQ multiplex PCR assay. TCRdb holds this immuneACCESS table with in-frame rearrangements only. Some clones are missing; in checked studies, unresolved V genes explain under half, and the rest has no known cause. This sample lists some 200,000 clones; roughly 89% were detected once. The ten largest make up roughly 3.6% of the sample. Sequencing input: peripheral blood. The receptors here all came from a man younger than 35 with active or convalescent COVID-19.

The rearrangement joins TRBV7-2 to TRBJ2-1; a weak D match, TRBD2 (6 bases). V lost 7 bases, J lost 7 bases, and 20 bases lay in between. The germline gives CDR1 SGHTA, CDR2 FQGNSA. The CDR3 is 15 residues long. The CDR3 reads CASTPPGGIMNEQFF. The DNA for the CDR3 is TGTGCCAGCACCCCCCCCGGGGGTATTATGAATGAGCAGTTCTTC. Full variable domain (rest looked up from reference TRBV7-2 and TRBJ2-1): GAGVSQSPSNKVTEKGKDVELRCDPISGHTALYWYRQSLGQGLEFLIYFQGNSAPDKSGLPSDRFSAERTGGSVSTLTIQRTQQEDSAVYLCASTPPGGIMNEQFFGPGTRLTVL.

The gene calls are TRBV3-1 (or the pseudogene TRBV3-2) and TRBJ2-2; a weak D match, TRBD2 (5 bases). Per the germline V gene, CDR1 is LGHDT and CDR2 is YNNKEL (reference sequence). V was shortened by 1 base and J by 0 bases, with 6 bases between the two germline ends. This CDR3 is 15 amino acids long. The CDR3 coding sequence is TGTGCCAGCAGCCAAGGAGGGACGAACACCGGGGAGCTGTTTTTT. Protein: CASSQGGTNTGELFF.

The chain is built from TRBV5-1 and TRBJ2-7; tentatively, D is TRBD2 (6 bases). V was trimmed by 0 bases and J by 1 base, leaving 8 bases between them. This CDR3 is 14 amino acids long. Germline V gives CDR1 SGHRS, CDR2 YFSETQ. DNA of the CDR3: TGCGCCAGCAGCTTGGTTAGCGGATCCTACGAGCAGTACTTC. It is translated as CASSLVSGSYEQYF. Full variable domain (rest looked up from reference TRBV5-1 and TRBJ2-7): KAGVTQTPRYLIKTRGQQVTLSCSPISGHRSVSWYQQTPGQGLQFLFEYFSETQRNKGNFPGRFSGRQFSNSRSEMNVSTLELGDSALYLCASSLVSGSYEQYFGPGTRLTVT.

The chain recombines TRBV9 with TRBJ1-1, with D perhaps TRBD1 (5 bases). The CDR3 runs 13 residues. The germline gives CDR1 SGDLS, CDR2 YYNGEE. Trimming cost V 4 bases and J 11 bases, with 18 bases left between them. In DNA form, the CDR3 reads TGTGCCAGCAGCCTTCGGGACTCTGACTGGGCTTTCTTT. Protein: CASSLRDSDWAFF. The full variable domain, with the rest looked up from reference TRBV9 and TRBJ1-1, is DSGVTQTPKHLITATGQRVTLRCSPRSGDLSVYWYQQSLDQGLQFLIQYYNGEERAKGNILERFSAQQFPDLHSELNLSSLELGDSALYFCASSLRDSDWAFFGQGTRLTVV.

The table lists this clone with a count of one. CDR3 sequence (DNA): TGTGCCAGCAGTGATATTTGGGGGCAGGGACCCCAGCATTTT. This gives the protein CASSDIWGQGPQHF. J is TRBJ1-5 and V is TRBV6-1; a possible D gene is TRBD1 (6 bases). Trimming removed 3 bases from V and 10 bases from J, with 16 bases in between. Germline CDR1 and CDR2: MNHNS and SASEGT. The CDR3 extends over 14 amino acids.

V gene TRBV4-2 combines with J gene TRBJ2-6, with 7 bases lining up with TRBD1. Germline CDR1 and CDR2: LGHNA and YNFKEQ. This CDR3 has 18 amino acids. V trimming: 4 bases; J trimming: 4 bases; junction bases outside the gene matches: 13. The CDR3 spells CASSPTLKTGDGANVLTF. CDR3 DNA sequence: TGTGCCAGCAGCCCTACCCTAAAAACAGGGGACGGGGCCAACGTCCTGACTTTC.

The chain employs TRBV2 and TRBJ1-2; 7 positions agree with TRBD1. CDR3 length: 13 residues. With 7 bases clipped from V and 8 bases from J, the junction kept 10 bases outside the gene matches. The germline gives CDR1 SNHLY, CDR2 FYNNEI. This chain's CDR3 is CASIQGPSGGYTF. The CDR3 nucleotides read TGTGCCAGCATACAGGGGCCCAGTGGCGGCTACACCTTC.

The chain has TRBV7-2 and TRBJ2-2; 9 bases map to TRBD1. Germline CDR1 reads SGHTA; CDR2 reads FQGNSA. The CDR3 sequence is 16 residues long. V shed 5 bases and J 4 bases; nucleotides not matched to a gene: 8. The CDR3 region is CASSNHRGRGTGELFF. For the CDR3, the DNA is TGTGCCAGCAGCAACCACAGGGGGCGGGGCACCGGGGAGCTGTTTTTT.

J is TRBJ1-2 and V is TRBV2, with a tentative D call TRBD1 (5 bases). Trimming removed 1 base from V and 7 bases from J, with 16 bases in between. CDR3 size: 15 residues. Germline CDR1 and CDR2: SNHLY and FYNNEI. CDR3 amino acids: CASSEGRGLGGGYTF. CDR3 nucleotides: TGTGCCAGCAGTGAAGGTAGGGGCCTCGGCGGTGGCTACACCTTC.

The rearrangement joins TRBV18 to TRBJ1-1; the match to TRBD1 covers 12 bases. The ends lost 3 bases at V and 6 bases at J; junction bases unmatched: 2. Germline V gene lookup returns CDR1 KGHSH and CDR2 LQKENI. The CDR3 length is 14 residues. CDR3: CASSPGQGAAEAFF. The CDR3 DNA is TGTGCCAGCTCACCGGGACAGGGGGCTGCTGAAGCTTTCTTT.

The gene calls are TRBV12-3 or TRBV12-4 and TRBJ2-7; D might be TRBD2 (7 bases). Trimming removed 5 bases from V and 9 bases from J, with 17 bases in between. This CDR3 has 13 residues. The CDR3 bases are TGTGCCAGCAGTCTTTCGGGGGGCTCCGTGCAGTACTTC. Translating gives CASSLSGGSVQYF.

The genes are TRBV6-5 and TRBJ1-2; no clear D gene. V was trimmed by 5 bases and J by 6 bases, leaving 13 bases between them. The CDR3 is made up of 13 amino acids. Germline V gene lookup returns CDR1 MNHEY and CDR2 SVGAGI. Written as DNA, the CDR3 is TGTGCCAGCAGTAGACCCGGAGGAGATGGCTACACCTTC. Protein: CASSRPGGDGYTF.

The chain recombines TRBV27 with TRBJ1-6; 9 bases are a match to TRBD1. The CDR3 totals 15 residues. Trimming at V came to 5 bases and at J to 7 bases, leaving 6 bases not matched to a gene. Germline-derived CDR1 and CDR2 are MNHEY and SMNVEV (reference sequence). CDR3 DNA: TGTGCCAGCAGTCCAACCGGGACAGGGAATTCACCCCTCCACTTT. Residues: CASSPTGTGNSPLHF.

The chain uses TRBV28 and TRBJ1-4, with TRBD1 matching over 8 bases. Germline assignment: CDR1 MDHEN and CDR2 SYDVKM. This CDR3 is built from 13 residues. The ends lost 3 bases at V and 10 bases at J; junction bases unmatched: 4. The CDR3 is CASSLTGESKLFF. In nucleotides, the CDR3 is TGTGCCAGCAGTTTGACAGGGGAATCAAAACTGTTTTTT.

This chain links TRBV12-1 with TRBJ2-2; TRBD2, the table's D call, lacks a check against the DNA. TRBV12-1 is recorded as a pseudogene. This CDR3 contains 16 residues. The CDR3 DNA is TGTGCCAGCAGCTTTGCGCGGGGGGTTGACACCGGGGAGCTGTTTTTT. Its protein is CASSFARGVDTGELFF.

The chain recombines TRBV9 with TRBJ2-3; maybe TRBD1 (5 bases). The CDR3 covers 15 residues. The V and J ends lost 3 bases and 2 bases respectively, with 13 bases between them. Looked up from germline, CDR1 is SGDLS and CDR2 is YYNGEE. The CDR3 loop reads CASSEGLVYTDTQYF. The CDR3 coding sequence is TGTGCCAGCAGCGAGGGGTTAGTGTACACAGATACGCAGTATTTT.

The CDR3 DNA sequence: TGTGCCAGCAGTGATGGGCAGAACCATAATTCACCCCTCCACTTT. Translation gives CASSDGQNHNSPLHF. The chain is built from TRBV2 and TRBJ1-6; no clear D. The V end lost 3 bases, the J end lost 5 bases, and 11 bases lay between the germline ends. The CDR3 contains 15 residues. Germline CDR1 SNHLY, CDR2 FYNNEI. The whole variable domain, remainder taken from reference TRBV2 and TRBJ1-6, is EPEVTQTPSHQVTQMGQEVILRCVPISNHLYFYWYRQILGQKVEFLVSFYNNEISEKSEIFDDQFSVERPDGSNFTLKIRSTKLEDSAMYFCASSDGQNHNSPLHFGNGTRLTVT.

As concerns this clone: The CDR3 ends on some other residue instead of the conserved phenylalanine or tryptophan, so this is likely a read error. It is unclear where the CDR3 begins or ends on the DNA, so no DNA is shown, and the CDR3 is as TCRdb lists it. CDR3: CSARESPPS. The chain combines TRBV20-1 with TRBJ1-1. Looked up from germline, CDR1 is DFQATT and CDR2 is SNEGSKA (reference sequence). Termini included, the CDR3 measures 9 amino acids.

V usage is TRBV7-9 and J usage is TRBJ1-6; D may be TRBD1 (5 bases). The CDR3 is made up of 15 amino acids. The V end lost 5 bases, the J end lost 2 bases, and 10 bases lay between the germline ends. Germline-derived CDR1 and CDR2 are SEHNR and FQNEAQ (reference sequence). This CDR3 reads CASSPGVAYNSPLHF. The CDR3 DNA sequence: TGTGCCAGCAGCCCGGGGGTGGCCTATAATTCACCCCTCCACTTT.

The gene calls are TRBV7-9 and TRBJ1-1; 9 bases map to TRBD1. Looked up from germline, CDR1 is SEHNR and CDR2 is FQNEAQ (reference sequence). The V gene end was trimmed by 6 bases and the J gene end by 7 bases; junction bases not matched to a gene: 18. This CDR3 has 17 residues. The CDR3 DNA reads TGTGCCAGCAGTCCTTTCGGGACAGGGTCACCGAACGGTGAAGCTTTCTTT. This gives the protein CASSPFGTGSPNGEAFF. Full variable domain (rest looked up from reference TRBV7-9 and TRBJ1-1): DTGVSQNPRHKITKRGQNVTFRCDPISEHNRLYWYRQTLGQGPEFLTYFQNEAQLEKSRLLSDRFSAERPKGSFSTLEIQRTEQGDSAMYLCASSPFGTGSPNGEAFFGQGTRLTVV.

J is TRBJ1-2 and V is TRBV11-3; no reliable D call. Between the trimmed V and J ends, which lost 0 bases and 7 bases, there was a span of 9 bases. Germline values: CDR1 SGHNT, CDR2 YENEEA. The CDR3 has 13 amino acids. CDR3 bases: TGTGCCAGCAGCTTAGATGCACAGTCTGGCTACACCTTC. This translates into CASSLDAQSGYTF.

The chain joins TRBV14 to TRBJ2-7, with 8 positions matching TRBD2. The CDR3 is 15 amino acids. Germline assignment: CDR1 SGHDN and CDR2 FVKESK. After removal of 3 bases from V and 1 base from J, the junction contained 5 bases not matched to a gene. In nucleotides, the CDR3 is TGTGCCAGCAGCCAGGGACTAGTTGGGTCCTACGAGCAGTACTTC. Its translation is CASSQGLVGSYEQYF. The full variable domain, completed using reference TRBV14 and TRBJ2-7, is EAGVTQFPSHSVIEKGQTVTLRCDPISGHDNLYWYRRVMGKEIKFLLHFVKESKQDESGMPNNRFLAERTGGTYSTLKVQPAELEDSGVYFCASSQGLVGSYEQYFGPGTRLTVT.

The chain combines TRBV6-5 with TRBJ1-3; D not certain. Per the germline V gene, CDR1 is MNHEY and CDR2 is SVGAGI. This CDR3 contains 14 residues. Trimming pared 10 bases from V and 1 base from J, leaving 14 bases between. CDR3 nucleotides: TGTGCCAACGGCGCCGGAGGGTCTGGAAACACCATATATTTT. This gives the protein CANGAGGSGNTIYF.

In this sample, this clone turned up a few times. V gene TRBV5-1 combines with J gene TRBJ1-6; D not certain. Per germline, CDR1 SGHRS and CDR2 YFSETQ. V was cut by 2 bases and J by 7 bases, with 10 bases left in between. The CDR3 has 14 amino acids. CDR3 residues: CASSFEAPNSPLHF. DNA for the CDR3: TGCGCCAGCAGCTTTGAAGCACCCAATTCACCCCTCCACTTT.

The gene calls are TRBV7-2 and TRBJ2-1, with TRBD2 matching over 10 bases. The CDR3 runs to 15 residues. The V gene end was trimmed by 6 bases and the J gene end by 4 bases; junction bases not matched to a gene: 6. Germline CDR1 reads SGHTA; CDR2 reads FQGNSA. Here the CDR3 reads CASRHTSGDYNEQFF. CDR3 sequence (DNA): TGTGCCAGCAGACACACTAGCGGGGATTACAATGAGCAGTTCTTC.

V is TRBV5-4 and J is TRBJ2-5, with 9 bases matching TRBD1. The CDR3 runs to 16 residues. In germline, CDR1 is SGHNT, CDR2 YYREEE (reference sequence). V was clipped by 5 bases and J by 5 bases; unmatched bases: 13. CDR3 loop: CASRPGTGSVLETQYF. Here the CDR3 DNA reads TGTGCCAGCAGACCCGGGACAGGGTCCGTATTGGAGACCCAGTACTTC. The full variable domain, its missing parts supplied by reference TRBV5-4 and TRBJ2-5, is ETGVTQSPTHLIKTRGQQVTLRCSSQSGHNTVSWYQQALGQGPQFIFQYYREEENGRGNFPPRFSGLQFPNYSSELNVNALELDDSALYLCASRPGTGSVLETQYFGPGTRLLVL.

This chain uses TRBV25-1 with TRBJ2-5, with D perhaps TRBD2 (7 bases). Trimming shortened V by 6 bases and J by 9 bases, and 11 bases separated the two germline ends. The germline V gene has CDR1 MGHDK and CDR2 SYGVNS. The CDR3 contains 11 residues. CDR3 region: CASRGRGAQYF. CDR3 coding DNA: TGTGCCAGCAGGGGGAGGGGGGCCCAGTACTTC. Combining the CDR3 with reference TRBV25-1 and TRBJ2-5 gives the whole variable domain EADIYQTPRYLVIGTGKKITLECSQTMGHDKMYWYQQDPGMELHLIHYSYGVNSTEKGDLSSESTVSRIRTEHFPLTLESARPSHTSQYLCASRGRGAQYFGPGTRLLVL.

The chain recombines TRBV6-4 with TRBJ2-2; D possibly corresponds to TRBD1 (6 bases). There are 14 residues in the CDR3. V shed 5 bases and J shed 2 bases, with 9 bases lying between them. Germline values: CDR1 MRHNA, CDR2 SNTAGT. CDR3 amino acids: CASSRTDNTGELFF. CDR3 coding DNA: TGTGCCAGCAGTCGGACAGATAACACCGGGGAGCTGTTTTTT.

The J gene is TRBJ1-5, the V gene TRBV13, with a tentative D call TRBD1 (5 bases). The germline V gene encodes CDR1 PRHDT and CDR2 FYEKMQ (reference sequence). The CDR3 contains 15 residues. The V and J ends lost 4 bases and 3 bases respectively, with 13 bases between them. Here the CDR3 DNA reads TGTGCCAGCAGCTCTAGCGGACAATCCAATCAGCCCCAGCATTTT. Amino acid sequence: CASSSSGQSNQPQHF.

The chain is built from TRBV12-3 or TRBV12-4 and TRBJ2-1; 7 bases align to TRBD1. After removal of 6 bases from V and 4 bases from J, the junction contained 3 bases not matched to a gene. The CDR3 has 13 residues. CDR3 sequence: CASSMTGYNEQFF. The DNA of the CDR3 is TGTGCCAGCAGCATGACAGGGTACAATGAGCAGTTCTTC.

The chain combines TRBV7-2 with TRBJ1-1; no clear D. The CDR3 consists of 15 residues. CDR1 is SGHTA, CDR2 FQGNSA, per germline. Trimming took 0 bases from V and 1 from J, leaving 9 bases between them. In DNA form, the CDR3 reads TGTGCCAGCAGCTTAGCGCGGATCCCGAACACTGAAGCTTTCTTT. As protein: CASSLARIPNTEAFF.

The J gene is TRBJ2-5, the V gene TRBV6-5, with TRBD1 as a possible D gene (6 bases). The germline V gene has CDR1 MNHEY and CDR2 SVGAGI. The CDR3 loop spans 14 amino acids. V lost 6 bases to trimming and J lost 2 bases, with 13 bases between them. The chain's CDR3 is CASSPGTLQETQYF. The DNA for the CDR3 is TGTGCCAGCAGCCCCGGGACACTGCAAGAGACCCAGTACTTC.